The sequence of this TCR beta chain was determined in a study of radiation and T cells in renal cell carcinoma. Turning to the study itself: Nephrectomy followed 15 Gy stereotactic body radiation by 4 weeks.

Data came from immunoSEQ multiplex PCR; TCRdb stores just in-frame clones and leaves some out. The sample contains 150,000 or so clones, about 88% of which appear only once. CDR3 length: 13 residues. V gave up 8 bases and J gave up 3 bases, with 11 bases separating them. Germline V gives CDR1 MDHEN, CDR2 SYDVKM. The time point here: baseline pretreatment blood. Treatment noted: 15 Gy SBRT to primary tumor, nephrectomy 4 weeks later. Radiation-treated patients gave blood at baseline, week 2 and week 4. Points on this clone: Its antigen is not identified.

The study, taken as a whole, reports: In blood, top tumor clones expanded by 2 weeks, shrinking by 4.

The input for sequencing was blood, taken from a patient whose treatment included radiotherapy and nephrectomy. V and J are TRBV28 and TRBJ1-5, with D unclear. This TCR came from a woman in her fifties or sixties with renal cell carcinoma. The chain's CDR3 is CASSYQNNQPQHF. CDR3 nucleotides: TGTGCCAGCTCCTACCAAAACAATCAGCCCCAGCATTTT.